This T cell receptor (beta chain) was identified in a study of T cell repertoires in cytomegalovirus infection. About the study: Public signatures in TCR beta pointed to CMV infection and matching HLA type. Study outcomes and limitations: Pooled public TCR beta family frequency picked out CMV carriers with the relevant HLA. Clonotypes of TCR beta that were HLA-C-restricted and CMV-specific dominated the ex vivo response.

TCRdb reprocessed the reads via MiXCR and lists one record per CDR3 protein. The sample consists of about 480,000 distinct CDR3 sequences, 30% to 40% of them appearing once. Germline CDR1 and CDR2: MDHEN and SYDVKM. This CDR3 region has 14 residues. The germline V and J ends were trimmed by 7 bases and 2 bases, with 12 bases remaining between them. Remarks on this clonotype: Its antigen is not known.

This chain joins TRBV28 and TRBJ1-5; D not resolved. The origin of this receptor is a human donor in good health (CMV status not recorded). Some clones in this sample may be carry-over from other donors' samples. The source material was cultured PBMCs, sampled from culture after CMV antigen stimulation. CDR3 sequence: CASNLSSGNQPQHF. CDR3 nucleotides: TGTGCCAGCAATCTTAGTAGCGGCAATCAGCCCCAGCATTTT. The full variable domain, its missing parts supplied by reference TRBV28 and TRBJ1-5, is DVKVTQSSRYLVKRTGEKVFLECVQDMDHENMFWYRQDPGLGLRLIYFSYDVKMKEKGDIPEGYSVSREKKERFSLILESASTNQTSMYLCASNLSSGNQPQHFGDGTRLSIL.